The T cell receptor (beta chain) described here comes from a study of quantifying T cell responses using KT2 cells. At the level of the study: RNA was reverse transcribed with TCR alpha and beta constant-region primers.

This clonotype appeared a few times. With 8 bases clipped from V and 7 bases from J, the junction kept 7 bases outside the gene matches. The germline V gene encodes CDR1 SNHLY and CDR2 FYNNEI. The CDR3 is made up of 14 amino acids. The sample is PBMC spiked with counted cells of clone KT2. An oligo carrying a UMI was ligated to the cDNA 3' end. The first PCR ran 3 to 5 cycles with an equimolar RC1.1 and RC1.2 beta primer mix. TCRdb re-called the UMI-ligation and nested PCR reads through MiXCR, storing one row per CDR3 protein. This sample yields roughly 50,000 distinct CDR3 sequences, of which 9% to 15% are seen a single time; around 9.9% belongs to the top ten.

The TCR comes from a human donor. Sequences were obtained from PBMCs spiked with cells of the T cell clone KT2. This chain uses TRBV2 with TRBJ2-1; 11 nucleotides align to TRBD2. CDR3 loop: CASGTSGGLNEQFF. The CDR3 DNA is TGTGCCAGCGGTACTAGCGGGGGTCTGAATGAGCAGTTCTTC. Looking up the rest from reference TRBV2 and TRBJ2-1 gives the full variable domain: EPEVTQTPSHQVTQMGQEVILRCVPISNHLYFYWYRQILGQKVEFLVSFYNNEISEKSEIFDDQFSVERPDGSNFTLKIRSTKLEDSAMYFCASGTSGGLNEQFFGPGTRLTVL.